The subject of this entry is one T cell receptor (beta chain). Arm-PCR with iRepertoire HTBI primers amplified the CDR3 regions for these TCR beta libraries. MiXCR, run by TCRdb on the multiplex PCR reads, gives a single entry per CDR3 protein. The repertoire holds a few hundred thousand distinct CDR3 sequences, with about 20% as singletons. This CDR3 is 16 amino acids long. Trimming removed 7 bases from V and 6 bases from J, with 24 bases in between. Germline V CDR1 and CDR2: MGHDK, SYGVNS. This sample was taken from a study of regulatory T cells in long-lasting Graves disease. The time point here: newly diagnosed GD, antithyroid drugs for less than 3 months. Generation of the TCR library employed RNA extracted from PBMCs. These same data were also listed under a study on T cells in Graves' hyperthyroidism and ophthalmopathy.

The V gene is TRBV25-1, the J gene TRBJ1-2; a weak D match, TRBD1 (5 bases). The receptor was derived from a woman aged 30 to 39 with Graves disease. The sample here was peripheral blood mononuclear cells (PBMCs), taken at new diagnosis, from a patient treated with antithyroid drugs. The CDR3, as DNA: TGTGCCAGCAAGGGCGGGGGGACCCGCCTAACCCATGGCTACACCTTC. As protein: CASKGGGTRLTHGYTF.